This TCR beta chain was profiled in a study of a mutant IDH1 vaccine in newly diagnosed glioma. V was cut by 7 bases and J by 0 bases, with 6 bases left in between. Germline-derived CDR1 and CDR2 are DFQATT and SNEGSKA (reference sequence). The CDR3 is 11 amino acids. Time point given: baseline, week 1 (first vaccination visit). Regarding treatment: pre-vaccination baseline after standard-of-care therapy. The protocol was immunoSEQ multiplex PCR, while the TCRdb copy is restricted to in-frame clones and leaves out a portion. The data show 50,000 or so clones, roughly 80% seen once. The sequence was collected from a man between 18 and 35 years old with glioma. Sequencing used PBMCs, obtained from a glioma patient treated with radiotherapy, temozolomide or both. The chain combines TRBV20-1 with TRBJ1-2; D uncertain. The CDR3 protein is CSGVANYGYTF. The CDR3 DNA reads as TGCAGTGGAGTCGCTAACTATGGCTACACCTTC.